The source of this T cell receptor beta chain is a study of sequential checkpoint blockade in melanoma. Study-level background: Patients were randomized 1:1 to nivolumab-then-ipilimumab or ipilimumab-then-nivolumab first-line. After both sequences, patients received maintenance nivolumab.

The protocol was immunoSEQ multiplex PCR, while the TCRdb copy is restricted to in-frame clones and leaves out a portion. The sample shows some 30,000 clones, around 90% of them seen only once. Stated treatment: randomized to nivolumab then ipilimumab (arm A) or the reverse (arm B). DNA-damaging chemotherapy had not been given to any patient beforehand. PBMC sorting kept live CD3+CD8+ cells without CD19 or CD56. The CDR3 consists of 14 residues. In germline, CDR1 is SGHKS, CDR2 YYEKEE (reference sequence). V lost 5 bases, J lost 2 bases, and 12 bases lay in between. The sample here was CD8+ T cells sorted from blood (inferred from file names), taken from a patient given nivolumab and ipilimumab in sequence. The chain combines TRBV5-5 with TRBJ2-3, with D unresolved. The source of this sequence is a human donor with melanoma. The CDR3 DNA sequence: TGTGCCAGCAGTTTTCTCAGAAACACAGATACGCAGTATTTT. It is translated as CASSFLRNTDTQYF. The whole variable domain, remainder taken from reference TRBV5-5 and TRBJ2-3, is DAGVTQSPTHLIKTRGQQVTLRCSPISGHKSVSWYQQVLGQGPQFIFQYYEKEERGRGNFPDRFSARQFPNYSSELNVNALLLGDSALYLCASSFLRNTDTQYFGPGTRLTVL.